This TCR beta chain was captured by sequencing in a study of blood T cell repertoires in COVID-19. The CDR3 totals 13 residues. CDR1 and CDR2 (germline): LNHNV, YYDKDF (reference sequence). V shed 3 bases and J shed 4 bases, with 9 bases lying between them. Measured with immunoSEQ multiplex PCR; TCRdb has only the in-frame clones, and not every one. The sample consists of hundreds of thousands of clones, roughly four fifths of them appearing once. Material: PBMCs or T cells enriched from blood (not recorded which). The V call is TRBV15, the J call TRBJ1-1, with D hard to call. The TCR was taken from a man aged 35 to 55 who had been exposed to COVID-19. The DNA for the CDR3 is TGTGCCACCAGCAGTAGCATCAGCACTGAAGCTTTCTTT. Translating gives CATSSSISTEAFF.